The entry that follows covers one T cell receptor beta chain sequence. Antigen unknown. After extraction with the RNeasy kit, roughly 0.45 to 1 ug of the RNA was reverse transcribed using random hexamers. The immunoSEQ assay covered 54 Vbeta and 13 Jbeta segments for CDR3. TCRdb passed the immunoSEQ multiplex PCR reads through MiXCR, listing each CDR3 protein once. This table has 100,000 to 150,000 distinct CDR3 sequences, 85% to 95% appearing once. The data stem from a study of CD8 T cells in Susac syndrome. Overall study results and limits: The study conceded that its TCR sequencing and HLA analysis involved relatively few individuals.

The length of the CDR3 is 16 residues. Deletions cut 5 bases from V and 0 bases from J, with 15 bases between. Germline loops: CDR1 SGHAT, CDR2 FQNNGV. TCR beta sequencing was performed on blood CD8+ and CD4+ T cells. TEMRA cells were FACS-enriched and CD8+ and CD4+ T cells negatively isolated. The sequence was collected from a human donor in good health. The sample consisted of CD4+ T cells from PBMCs. The chain is built from TRBV11-2 and TRBJ2-3, with D possibly being TRBD1 (5 bases). The CDR3 sequence is CASSRPQEPSTDTQYF. CDR3 nucleotides: TGTGCCAGCAGCCGACCACAGGAGCCGAGCACAGATACGCAGTATTTT. The whole variable domain, filled in from reference TRBV11-2 and TRBJ2-3, reads EAGVAQSPRYKIIEKRQSVAFWCNPISGHATLYWYQQILGQGPKLLIQFQNNGVVDDSQLPKDRFSAERLKGVDSTLKIQPAKLEDSAVYLCASSRPQEPSTDTQYFGPGTRLTVL.